A selection of T cell receptor beta chains follows, all from one sample in a study of blood T cell repertoires in COVID-19. Assay: immunoSEQ multiplex PCR; the TCRdb copy retains only in-frame clones and omits some. The profile covers about 200,000 clones, with approximately 90% appearing a single time and roughly 5.6% taken by the ten largest. Sequencing input: peripheral blood. These receptors were taken from a man aged 35 to 55 with active or convalescent COVID-19. CDR3s include the opening cysteine and the closing phenylalanine or tryptophan. The D gene is left open where the match is weak. Not every row has a clone size; where given, it reads once, few, many or a size class.

V: TRBV7-2
D: TRBD2
J: TRBJ2-1
size: NA
DNA: TGTGCCAGCACGGCGGGGGGCCCTTTGAGCTCCTACAATGAGCAGTTCTTC
CDR3: CASTAGGPLSSYNEQFF

V: TRBV6-5
D: TRBD1
J: TRBJ1-5
size: NA
DNA: TGTGCCAGCAGCCCGACAGGGAGGCAGCCCCAGCATTTT
CDR3: CASSPTGRQPQHF

V: TRBV18
D: TRBD1
J: TRBJ1-6
size: many
DNA: TGTGCCAGCTCACCAGGTCAGGGGGCGGGTTCACCCCTCCACTTT
CDR3: CASSPGQGAGSPLHF

V: TRBV5-1
D: TRBD1
J: TRBJ1-4
size: NA
DNA: TGCGCCAGCAGCTCGATACCGGGACAGGGGCTAACTAATGAAAAACTGTTTTTT
CDR3: CASSSIPGQGLTNEKLFF

V: TRBV6-6
D: TRBD2
J: TRBJ2-7
size: NA
DNA: TGTGCCAGCAGTTACCCGGGGGGATTGCAATACGAGCAGTACTTC
CDR3: CASSYPGGLQYEQYF

V: TRBV28
D: NA
J: TRBJ1-4
size: NA
DNA: TGTGCCAGCAGCGAAGACAGCTATAATGAAAAACTGTTTTTT
CDR3: CASSEDSYNEKLFF

V: TRBV30
D: TRBD1
J: TRBJ2-1
size: NA
DNA: TGTGCCTGGAGTGCGGGACAGGGCAATCATGAGCAGTTCTTC
CDR3: CAWSAGQGNHEQFF

V: TRBV14
D: TRBD1
J: TRBJ2-3
size: NA
DNA: TGTGCCAGCAGCCAAGAACGGCAGGGGGTTTTCACAGATACGCAGTATTTT
CDR3: CASSQERQGVFTDTQYF

V: TRBV6-5
D: NA
J: TRBJ2-7
size: NA
DNA: TGTGCCAGCAGTTACGATGACAGTGTCTACGAGCAGTACTTC
CDR3: CASSYDDSVYEQYF

V: TRBV9
D: TRBD2
J: TRBJ2-7
size: NA
DNA: TGTGCCAGCAGCCTTCGCGGGGGGCCCGCCTACGAGCAGTACTTC
CDR3: CASSLRGGPAYEQYF